The 21 T cell receptor beta chains in this list originate from one sample, sequenced in a study of T cells in localized non-small cell lung cancer. Profiling relied on immunoSEQ multiplex PCR, and the TCRdb table lists in-frame clones only, not all of them. The sample consists of approximately 60,000 clones, under 90% of them appearing once. The sequences come from peripheral blood, collected before any cancer treatment. The receptor set was obtained from a woman aged 40-69 years with stage I lung adenocarcinoma.

The chain carries TRBV28 and TRBJ2-7, with D possibly being TRBD1 (5 bases). The CDR3 spans 16 residues. Germline V gene sequence: CDR1 MDHEN, CDR2 SYDVKM. V was pared by 4 bases and J by 0 bases, with 16 bases between. The CDR3 coding sequence is TGTGCCAGCAGTTCGACCAGGGCTCCTGCCTCCTACGAGCAGTACTTC. The encoded protein is CASSSTRAPASYEQYF.

The gene calls are TRBV5-1 and TRBJ2-2, with unresolved D. Germline values: CDR1 SGHRS, CDR2 YFSETQ. CDR3 size: 13 residues. The ends were cut back, 4 bases at V and 1 base at J, with 5 bases in the middle. DNA of the CDR3: TGCGCCAGCAGCAAACTGAACACCGGGGAGCTGTTTTTT. Amino acids: CASSKLNTGELFF.

The V call is TRBV7-2, the J call TRBJ2-7, with 9 bases aligning to TRBD2. This CDR3 spans 15 amino acids. Trimming removed 5 bases from V and 1 base from J; junction bases left unmatched: 6. The germline CDR1 and CDR2 sequences are SGHTA and FQGNSA. CDR3 in amino acids: CASSPFTSGSYEQYF. CDR3 coding DNA: TGTGCCAGCAGCCCGTTCACTAGCGGGTCCTACGAGCAGTACTTC.

The rearrangement joins TRBV30 to TRBJ1-2, with TRBD1 as a possible D gene (5 bases). This CDR3 has 13 amino acids. Deletions cut 5 bases from V and 3 bases from J, with 13 bases between. Per germline, CDR1 GTSNPN and CDR2 SVGIG (reference sequence). CDR3 coding DNA: TGTGCCTGGGGACCCGGGACGGACTATGGCTACACCTTC. This sequence encodes CAWGPGTDYGYTF. Complete variable domain (other parts from reference TRBV30 and TRBJ1-2): SQTIHQWPATLVQPVGSPLSLECTVEGTSNPNLYWYRQAAGRGLQLLFYSVGIGQISSEVPQNLSASRPQDRQFILSSKKLLLSDSGFYLCAWGPGTDYGYTFGSGTRLTVV.

V gene TRBV30 combines with J gene TRBJ1-1; D might be TRBD1 (5 bases). Germline values: CDR1 GTSNPN, CDR2 SVGIG (reference sequence). V lost 7 bases and J lost 4, with 19 bases in between. The length of the CDR3 is 14 residues. The CDR3 reads CAFIPGPRTTEAFF. CDR3 nucleotide sequence: TGTGCCTTTATCCCGGGACCACGGACCACTGAAGCTTTCTTT.

V is TRBV7-9 and J is TRBJ1-5; D gene uncertain. V was pared by 2 bases and J by 6 bases, with 11 bases between. This CDR3 region has 14 residues. Looked up from germline, CDR1 is SEHNR and CDR2 is FQNEAQ (reference sequence). CDR3 bases: TGTGCCAGCAGCTTATCCCACATTAGTCAGCCCCAGCATTTT. It encodes CASSLSHISQPQHF.

The gene calls are TRBV7-6 and TRBJ1-3, with 7 nucleotides matching TRBD1. J lost 3 bases, V lost 6 bases, and 5 bases had no gene match. CDR3 size: 14 residues. Germline lookup yields CDR1 SGHVS and CDR2 FNYEAQ. CDR3 residues: CASRETGFGNTIYF. CDR3 nucleotides: TGTGCCAGCAGGGAGACAGGGTTTGGAAACACCATATATTTT. Based on the CDR3 plus reference TRBV7-6 and TRBJ1-3, the full variable domain is GAGVSQSPRYKVTKRGQDVALRCDPISGHVSLYWYRQALGQGPEFLTYFNYEAQQDKSGLPNDRFSAERPEGSISTLTIQRTEQRDSAMYRCASRETGFGNTIYFGEGSWLTVV.

This chain uses TRBV28 with TRBJ2-7, with 11 nucleotides matching TRBD1. CDR1 is MDHEN and CDR2 is SYDVKM in the germline V gene. The trim removed 6 bases at V and 4 bases at J, leaving 17 bases unmatched. The CDR3 loop spans 18 amino acids. CDR3 loop: CASRANLGTGTGGYEQYF. The DNA of the CDR3 is TGTGCCAGCAGGGCCAACCTGGGGACCGGGACAGGGGGTTACGAGCAGTACTTC.

The rearrangement joins TRBV13 to TRBJ1-4; D perhaps matches TRBD1 (5 bases). V dropped 0 bases and J dropped 6 bases, with 11 bases sitting between them. The length of the CDR3 is 15 residues. From germline, CDR1 is PRHDT and CDR2 FYEKMQ (reference sequence). CDR3 sequence reads: CASSLGLGADEKLFF. The CDR3 region has the DNA TGTGCCAGCAGCTTAGGCCTCGGGGCGGATGAAAAACTGTTTTTT.

CDR3 amino acids: CASSKGQGGYTF. CDR3 nucleotides: TGTGCCAGCAGCAAAGGACAGGGTGGCTACACCTTC. The chain uses TRBV7-2 and TRBJ1-2, with 8 bases lining up with TRBD1. The CDR3 sequence is 12 residues long. Trimming removed 5 bases from V and 7 bases from J; junction bases left unmatched: 3. Germline V CDR1 and CDR2: SGHTA, FQGNSA.

This sequence joins TRBV29-1 and TRBJ2-1, with 13 bases that match TRBD2. Germline CDR1 SQVTM, CDR2 ANQGSEA. V lost 7 bases to trimming and J lost 8 bases; unmatched junction nucleotides: 5. The CDR3 contains 13 residues. CDR3 region: CSAGTSGKHEQFF. CDR3 DNA: TGCAGCGCTGGGACTAGCGGGAAGCATGAGCAGTTCTTC.

The count of this clone is one. The chain is built from TRBV6-1 and TRBJ2-7; TRBD2 might be the D (5 bases). Trimming cost V 3 bases and J 7 bases, with 22 bases left between them. This CDR3 is 16 amino acids long. CDR1 and CDR2 (germline): MNHNS, SASEGT. The CDR3 nucleotides read TGTGCCAGCAGTGACAGACAAGGACCCAGCTCGGGGGAGCAGTACTTC. This gives the protein CASSDRQGPSSGEQYF.

As regards this clone: Other DNA sequences in this sample translate to the same CDR3. The chain couples TRBV9 to TRBJ1-5; 10 nucleotides agree with TRBD1. The CDR3 has 14 amino acids. CDR1 and CDR2 from the germline V gene are SGDLS and YYNGEE. V trimming: 2 bases; J trimming: 6 bases; junction bases outside the gene matches: 2. The CDR3: CASSVGQGGQPQHF. The CDR3 bases are TGTGCCAGCAGCGTCGGACAGGGGGGTCAGCCCCAGCATTTT.

The chain uses TRBV29-1 and TRBJ2-7; D is possibly TRBD1 or TRBD2 (6 bases each). The CDR3 has 17 amino acids. Germline V CDR1 and CDR2: SQVTM, ANQGSEA. V lost 1 base and J lost 3, with 22 bases in between. CDR3 sequence (DNA): TGCAGCGTTGAAGGCGTGTGGGAGGAGGGGGGTTACTACGAGCAGTACTTC. Translated: CSVEGVWEEGGYYEQYF.

The gene calls are TRBV6-6 and TRBJ2-5; 9 bases line up with TRBD1. In germline, CDR1 is MNHNY, CDR2 SVGAGI (reference sequence). The length of the CDR3 is 15 residues. Losses at the gene ends were 0 bases for V and 4 bases for J; bases not matched to a gene: 3. In DNA form, the CDR3 reads TGTGCCAGCAGTTACTCGGGGACAGGGACAGAGACCCAGTACTTC. Translation: CASSYSGTGTETQYF.

The V and J genes are TRBV7-8 and TRBJ2-3; D is uncertain. CDR1 and CDR2 from the germline V gene are SGHVS and FQNEAQ. With 0 bases removed from V and 2 bases from J, the gap between germline ends came to 12 bases. This CDR3 contains 16 residues. This chain's CDR3 is CASSLARRRHTDTQYF. DNA of the CDR3: TGTGCCAGCAGCTTAGCCAGGCGGAGACACACAGATACGCAGTATTTT.

V gene TRBV18 combines with J gene TRBJ1-1; 8 bases align to TRBD1. Germline V lookup: CDR1 KGHSH, CDR2 LQKENI. The CDR3 runs to 15 residues. With 6 bases clipped from V and 3 bases from J, the junction kept 9 bases outside the gene matches. The CDR3 spells CASSVQGAPDTEAFF. DNA of the CDR3: TGTGCCAGCTCCGTGCAGGGGGCGCCGGACACTGAAGCTTTCTTT.

The V gene is TRBV4-2, the J gene TRBJ1-5; no firm D call. V was pared by 4 bases and J by 0 bases, with 19 bases between. CDR1 is LGHNA and CDR2 is YNFKEQ in the germline V gene. This CDR3 comprises 18 residues. CDR3 amino acids: CASSPRGLPPYSNQPQHF. CDR3 DNA: TGTGCCAGCAGCCCACGGGGATTACCGCCTTATAGCAATCAGCCCCAGCATTTT.

V usage is TRBV10-3 and J usage is TRBJ2-3; 11 bases are a match to TRBD2. The germline V gene has CDR1 ENHRY and CDR2 SYGVKD. The CDR3 totals 15 residues. With 3 bases clipped from V and 5 bases from J, the junction kept 4 bases outside the gene matches. The CDR3 sequence: CAISDSGGAGDTQYF. CDR3 nucleotides: TGTGCCATCAGTGATAGCGGGGGGGCTGGAGATACGCAGTATTTT.

This chain links TRBV27 with TRBJ1-2; 8 nucleotides align to TRBD1. V trimming: 2 bases; J trimming: 2 bases; junction bases outside the gene matches: 4. In germline, CDR1 is MNHEY, CDR2 SMNVEV (reference sequence). The CDR3 is made up of 15 amino acids. The CDR3 is CASSLDRGENYGYTF. The CDR3 DNA sequence: TGTGCCAGCAGTTTAGACAGGGGAGAAAACTATGGCTACACCTTC.

V is TRBV30 and J is TRBJ1-4, with a weak D call TRBD1 (6 bases). Looked up from germline, CDR1 is GTSNPN and CDR2 is SVGIG (reference sequence). The V gene lost 2 bases and the J gene lost 11 bases, with 15 bases spanning the gap. The CDR3 extends over 13 amino acids. CDR3 coding DNA: TGTGCCTGGAGTCTCACCGGGACAAATAAACTGTTTTTT. This translates into CAWSLTGTNKLFF.